Following are 31 T cell receptor beta chains from one sample sequenced in a study of T cells in Graves' hyperthyroidism and ophthalmopathy. Authors of the study amplified TCR beta CDR3 regions from RNA transcripts. TCR CDR3 underwent first-round RT-PCR with the HTBI primer set. TCRdb analysed the multiplex PCR reads with MiXCR anew, one entry per CDR3 protein. The top ten hold approximately 54% of the sample, which has a few hundred thousand distinct CDR3 sequences, roughly 18% seen once. Sequenced material: blood. The receptor set was obtained from a woman aged 45-60 years with Graves' hyperthyroidism.

This clonotype showed up many times. The V gene is TRBV6-2 or TRBV6-3, the J gene TRBJ1-5; no clear D gene. The CDR3 totals 13 residues. V lost 2 bases and J lost 2, with 4 bases in between. CDR1 and CDR2 (germline): MNHEY, SVGEGT. CDR3 amino acids: CASSYAGNQPQHF. Here the CDR3 DNA reads TGTGCCAGCAGTTACGCAGGCAATCAGCCCCAGCATTTT.

This clonotype was observed at least ten times. J is TRBJ2-5 and V is TRBV11-2; no firm D call. Germline lookup yields CDR1 SGHAT and CDR2 FQNNGV. The CDR3 covers 14 residues. The V and J ends lost 5 bases and 0 bases respectively, with 10 bases between them. This CDR3 reads CASSRNGYQETQYF. As DNA, the CDR3 is TGTGCCAGCAGCCGCAATGGTTACCAAGAGACCCAGTACTTC.

The chain recombines TRBV4-1 with TRBJ1-5, with TRBD1 identical over 7 bases. Germline CDR1 and CDR2: MGHRA and YSYEKL. This CDR3 has 17 residues. After removal of 0 bases from V and 2 bases from J, the junction contained 7 bases not matched to a gene. CDR3 sequence reads: CASSQEGRGAGNQPQHF. CDR3 nucleotides: TGCGCCAGCAGCCAAGAGGGCAGGGGGGCGGGCAATCAGCCCCAGCATTTT.

This clonotype was detected many times. CDR3 nucleotides: TGTGCCAGCACCCCCGCGGGCTTAAATGAGCAGTTCTTC. Translation gives CASTPAGLNEQFF. The chain is built from TRBV6-2 or TRBV6-3 and TRBJ2-1; a weak D match, TRBD2 (5 bases). CDR3 length equals 13 residues. Deletions cut 7 bases from V and 7 bases from J, with 14 bases between. Per the germline V gene, CDR1 is MNHEY and CDR2 is SVGEGT.

This clonotype was counted ten times or more. V and J are TRBV6-1 and TRBJ2-1; D might be TRBD1 (5 bases). The CDR3 runs to 13 residues. Per germline, CDR1 MNHNS and CDR2 SASEGT. Trimming left V 6 bases short and J 1 base short, with 7 bases between. CDR3 nucleotide sequence: TGTGCCAGCAGGGACATGTCCTACAATGAGCAGTTCTTC. Translated: CASRDMSYNEQFF.

V is TRBV11-2 and J is TRBJ2-1; TRBD1 agrees at 9 bases. The V and J ends lost 1 base and 9 bases, in that order; junction bases with no gene match: 13. Germline V gene data show CDR1 as SGHAT and CDR2 as FQNNGV. This CDR3 has 17 amino acids. DNA of the CDR3: TGTGCCAGCAGCTTAGTCGAACAGGGGGCGCGATCAAGTGAGCAGTTCTTC. It codes for CASSLVEQGARSSEQFF.

This chain uses TRBV7-3 with TRBJ2-5; tentative D call: TRBD2 (6 bases). Germline CDR1 is SGHTA and CDR2 is FQGTGA. V was cut by 4 bases and J by 5 bases, with 11 bases left in between. The CDR3 is made up of 13 amino acids. The CDR3, as DNA: TGTGCCAGCAGCTCGGGGGTCCGGGAGACCCAGTACTTC. Residues: CASSSGVRETQYF.

This clonotype was seen many times. V and J are TRBV11-2 and TRBJ2-1, with unresolved D. The CDR3 is 11 amino acids. V lost 5 bases to trimming and J lost 10 bases, with 9 bases between them. Germline loops: CDR1 SGHAT, CDR2 FQNNGV. For the CDR3, the DNA is TGTGCCAGCAGCCTTCACGAGGAGCAGTTCTTC. It specifies CASSLHEEQFF.

This clonotype showed up just a few times. The V gene is TRBV5-1, the J gene TRBJ2-3; D ambiguous. This CDR3 has 15 amino acids. V was pared by 0 bases and J by 4 bases, with 12 bases between. Germline V gene lookup returns CDR1 SGHRS and CDR2 YFSETQ. The CDR3 region is CASSLAAGASDTQYF. CDR3 bases: TGCGCCAGCAGCTTGGCCGCCGGCGCGTCAGATACGCAGTATTTT.

The sample holds a few counts of this clonotype. This chain connects TRBV20-1 to TRBJ1-6; 10 bases line up with TRBD1. Trimming cost V 3 bases and J 4 bases; bases outside gene matches: 9. Germline loops: CDR1 DFQATT, CDR2 SNEGSKA (reference sequence). This CDR3 comprises 17 residues. DNA for the CDR3: TGCAGTGCTAGGGGTTTTCCGGACAGGGGGTATAATTCACCCCTCCACTTT. Translating it yields CSARGFPDRGYNSPLHF.

The V gene is TRBV13, the J gene TRBJ2-5; D gene uncertain. Germline V CDR1 and CDR2: PRHDT, FYEKMQ (reference sequence). Trimming pared 3 bases from V and 5 bases from J, leaving 16 bases between. The CDR3 totals 15 residues. The CDR3 bases are TGTGCCAGCAGCTTGGCCGGGTACACCGGGGAGACCCAGTACTTC. This codes for CASSLAGYTGETQYF.

The table lists this clonotype with a few counts. The chain employs TRBV13 and TRBJ2-1; 8 nucleotides align to TRBD2. This CDR3 has 15 residues. Per the germline V gene, CDR1 is PRHDT and CDR2 is FYEKMQ (reference sequence). V lost 3 bases and J lost 6; bases outside the gene matches: 7. CDR3 sequence (DNA): TGTGCCAGCAGCTTGGCGGGAGGTTTAGCCAATGAGCAGTTCTTC. Its protein is CASSLAGGLANEQFF.

In this sample, this clonotype turned up many times. The V call is TRBV10-3, the J call TRBJ2-7, with D unclear. Germline CDR1 and CDR2: ENHRY and SYGVKD. V was clipped by 2 bases and J by 6 bases, with 11 bases between them. This CDR3 has 13 residues. The CDR3 DNA is TGTGCCATCAGTGAGGGCCCAGACCTCGAGCAGTACTTC. This codes for CAISEGPDLEQYF.

This clonotype was picked up many times. J is TRBJ2-5 and V is TRBV11-2; 11 bases map to TRBD2. Germline V CDR1 and CDR2: SGHAT, FQNNGV. The CDR3 length is 16 residues. J gave up 1 base and V 5 bases, and 6 bases lay outside the gene matches. The CDR3 loop is CASSPRLAGSQETQYF. The CDR3 coding sequence is TGTGCCAGCAGCCCTCGACTAGCGGGAAGCCAAGAGACCCAGTACTTC.

In its sample, this clonotype was seen a few times. The chain employs TRBV5-1 and TRBJ1-2, with a possible D match to TRBD1 (6 bases). Germline V lookup: CDR1 SGHRS, CDR2 YFSETQ. The length of the CDR3 is 14 residues. Deletions cut 4 bases from V and 10 bases from J, with 20 bases between. The CDR3 sequence: CASSPSLDSATYTF. The CDR3 DNA reads TGCGCCAGCAGCCCGAGTCTGGACAGCGCTACCTACACCTTC.

This rearrangement joins TRBV9 to TRBJ2-3; no definite D call. The CDR3 runs to 16 residues. CDR1 and CDR2 (germline): SGDLS, YYNGEE. V gave up 0 bases and J gave up 6 bases, with 17 bases separating them. The CDR3 sequence is CASSVVGLGPLDTQYF. The CDR3 DNA reads TGTGCCAGCAGCGTAGTGGGATTAGGGCCCTTGGATACGCAGTATTTT.

A few counts support this clonotype. The chain has TRBV5-6 and TRBJ2-7, with 7 bases lining up with TRBD1. Germline V gives CDR1 SGHDT, CDR2 YYEEEE. This CDR3 has 13 residues. J was trimmed by 3 bases and V by 4 bases; bases with no gene match: 4. This chain's CDR3 is CASSLDRVYEQYV. As DNA, the CDR3 is TGTGCCAGCAGCCTCGACAGGGTCTACGAGCAGTACGTC.

This clonotype was picked up many times. The chain employs TRBV12-3 or TRBV12-4 and TRBJ1-3; D possibly corresponds to TRBD1 (6 bases). V dropped 7 bases and J dropped 3 bases, with 10 bases sitting between them. The CDR3 consists of 13 residues. The DNA for the CDR3 is TGTGCCAGCATGACAGGATATGGAAACACCATATATTTT. This sequence encodes CASMTGYGNTIYF.

This clonotype appeared many times. This chain joins TRBV20-1 and TRBJ2-1, with 11 bases lining up with TRBD1. In germline, CDR1 is DFQATT, CDR2 SNEGSKA (reference sequence). J lost 7 bases, V lost 6 bases, and 8 bases had no gene match. The CDR3 length is 14 residues. CDR3 loop: CSANGQGARNEQFF. The CDR3 DNA is TGCAGTGCAAACGGACAGGGGGCGCGAAATGAGCAGTTCTTC.

J is TRBJ1-1 and V is TRBV5-1; D is possibly TRBD1 (6 bases). Germline CDR1 reads SGHRS; CDR2 reads YFSETQ. This CDR3 spans 13 amino acids. Trimming cost V 5 bases and J 0 bases, with 8 bases left between them. Written as DNA, the CDR3 is TGCGCCAGCAGGGACAGATTGAACACTGAAGCTTTCTTT. Its translation is CASRDRLNTEAFF.

J is TRBJ1-1 and V is TRBV28; no firm D call. This CDR3 contains 14 residues. Trimming pared 4 bases from V and 0 bases from J, leaving 9 bases between. The germline V gene encodes CDR1 MDHEN and CDR2 SYDVKM. CDR3 region: CASSSAGLNTEAFF. CDR3 sequence (DNA): TGTGCCAGCAGTTCTGCAGGCCTGAACACTGAAGCTTTCTTT.

In its sample, this clonotype was seen a few times. V usage is TRBV7-8 and J usage is TRBJ2-5, with 9 bases aligning to TRBD2. V lost 5 bases and J lost 2; bases outside the gene matches: 9. The CDR3 is 16 amino acids. Germline-derived CDR1 and CDR2 are SGHVS and FQNEAQ. The CDR3 is CASSPTRLADQETQYF. The CDR3 nucleotides are TGTGCCAGCAGCCCGACCCGACTAGCGGATCAAGAGACCCAGTACTTC.

This clonotype was recorded many times. This chain joins TRBV20-1 and TRBJ2-1; 12 bases fit TRBD2. The germline V gene encodes CDR1 DFQATT and CDR2 SNEGSKA (reference sequence). This CDR3 is 16 amino acids long. Trimming took 6 bases from V and 2 from J; bases not matched to a gene: 8. CDR3 sequence reads: CSAQTSGRITYNEQFF. CDR3 DNA sequence: TGCAGTGCCCAAACTAGCGGGAGGATCACCTACAATGAGCAGTTCTTC.

This clonotype occurred a few times. The genes are TRBV12-3 or TRBV12-4 and TRBJ2-3, with D tentatively TRBD1 (5 bases). V was shortened by 10 bases and J by 0 bases, with 11 bases between the two germline ends. This CDR3 is built from 13 residues. The CDR3 sequence: CATHDSSTDTQYF. In DNA form, the CDR3 reads TGTGCCACCCACGACAGTAGCACAGATACGCAGTATTTT.

This clonotype was recorded a few times. CDR3 loop: CASSFSGFSYNEQFF. The CDR3 DNA is TGTGCCAGCAGCTTTAGCGGGTTCTCCTACAATGAGCAGTTCTTC. This chain connects TRBV7-2 to TRBJ2-1, with TRBD2 matching over 7 bases. The CDR3 is made up of 15 amino acids. Trimming took 3 bases from V and 0 from J; bases not matched to a gene: 2. The germline V gene encodes CDR1 SGHTA and CDR2 FQGNSA.

This clonotype showed up many times. This chain joins TRBV10-3 and TRBJ2-3, with D possibly matching TRBD1 (7 bases). Per germline, CDR1 ENHRY and CDR2 SYGVKD. Between the trimmed V and J ends, which lost 11 bases and 2 bases, there was a span of 20 bases. The CDR3 has 15 amino acids. CDR3 residues: CAATKAGGSTDTQYF. CDR3 coding DNA: TGTGCCGCAACTAAGGCAGGGGGGTCCACAGATACGCAGTATTTT.

This clonotype was seen only a few times. The chain couples TRBV6-1 to TRBJ1-1; TRBD1 might be the D (5 bases). Deletions cut 4 bases from V and 2 bases from J, with 11 bases between. The CDR3 covers 14 residues. The V gene's germline CDR1 is MNHNS and CDR2 SASEGT. The DNA of the CDR3 is TGTGCCAGCAGTGCCGGGGGACGTAACACTGAAGCTTTCTTT. Encoded protein: CASSAGGRNTEAFF.

This clonotype was seen many times. This chain uses TRBV2 with TRBJ1-1, with D uncertain. The germline V and J ends were trimmed by 3 bases and 7 bases, with 6 bases remaining between them. The CDR3 covers 11 residues. CDR1 and CDR2 from the germline V gene are SNHLY and FYNNEI. CDR3 nucleotides: TGTGCCAGCAGTGACAACGGTGAAGCTTTCTTT. Amino acids: CASSDNGEAFF.

This clonotype has just a few counts. This rearrangement joins TRBV29-1 to TRBJ2-3, with D maybe TRBD1 (5 bases). Looked up from germline, CDR1 is SQVTM and CDR2 is ANQGSEA. Trimming stripped 7 bases from V and 2 bases from J, with 13 bases between. CDR3 length: 13 amino acids. In DNA form, the CDR3 reads TGCAGCGCCGGCATGGACAACACAGATACGCAGTATTTT. It translates to CSAGMDNTDTQYF.

This clonotype was detected only a few times. The chain links TRBV10-3 to TRBJ2-7; unclear D gene. The CDR3 totals 14 residues. CDR1 is ENHRY, CDR2 SYGVKD, per germline. CDR3 nucleotide sequence: TGTGCCATCAGTGAAGCGCTCAGCTCCTACGAGCGGTACGTC. Its protein is CAISEALSSYERYV.

This clonotype was counted only a few times. The rearrangement joins TRBV19 to TRBJ2-1, with 9 bases fitting TRBD1. The CDR3 covers 15 residues. The germline gives CDR1 LNHDA, CDR2 SQIVND (reference sequence). Trimming took 5 bases from V and 8 from J; bases not matched to a gene: 10. The CDR3 DNA is TGTGCCAGTAGTTCCAAAGGGACAGGGCCGGATGAGCAGTTCTTC. Its protein product is CASSSKGTGPDEQFF.